This entry lists 8 T cell receptor beta chains sequenced from one sample in a study of beta chain features in type 1 diabetes. As every portion of the isolated RNA was reverse transcribed, the sequencing read expressed TCRB transcripts. The method was immunoSEQ multiplex PCR; TCRdb's version includes in-frame clones alone and lacks a portion of them. The sample shows about 240,000 clones, around 26% of them seen only once. The sample taken for sequencing was central memory CD4+ T cells from blood. Source of these receptors: a man between 25 and 39 years old in good health.

The chain joins TRBV30 to TRBJ1-2, with D maybe TRBD1 (6 bases). V shed 4 bases and J shed 0 bases, with 12 bases lying between them. Germline CDR1 and CDR2: GTSNPN and SVGIG (reference sequence). CDR3 length: 14 amino acids. DNA for the CDR3: TGTGCCTGGACCGACAGGCTAACTAACTATGGCTACACCTTC. Translated: CAWTDRLTNYGYTF.

The chain is built from TRBV18 and TRBJ2-6, with D tentatively TRBD2 (6 bases). V gave up 1 base and J gave up 0 bases, with 19 bases separating them. The CDR3 is 20 amino acids. Germline V gives CDR1 KGHSH, CDR2 LQKENI. CDR3 coding DNA: TGTGCCAGCTCACCACGCTTGGCGGGGAGTCTTGACTCTGGGGCCAACGTCCTGACTTTC. It translates to CASSPRLAGSLDSGANVLTF.

V usage is TRBV5-1 and J usage is TRBJ2-3; 8 bases map to TRBD1. V dropped 7 bases and J dropped 4; count of bases not matched to a gene: 5. Germline lookup yields CDR1 SGHRS and CDR2 YFSETQ. The CDR3 is made up of 13 amino acids. For the CDR3, the DNA is TGCGCCAGCGGCGGACAGGGCGCAGATACGCAGTATTTT. Amino acids: CASGGQGADTQYF.

The rearrangement links TRBV18 to TRBJ2-4; D possibly matches TRBD1 or TRBD2 (5 bases each). Trimming stripped 4 bases from V and 6 bases from J, with 10 bases between. The V gene's germline CDR1 is KGHSH and CDR2 LQKENI. The CDR3 length is 13 residues. CDR3 sequence reads: CASSRDEANIQYF. The CDR3 coding sequence is TGTGCCAGCTCACGGGACGAAGCAAACATTCAGTACTTC.

The genes are TRBV30 and TRBJ2-3; 10 bases agree with TRBD2. The CDR3 consists of 15 residues. The V and J ends lost 0 bases and 4 bases, in that order; junction bases with no gene match: 4. Germline CDR1 reads GTSNPN; CDR2 reads SVGIG (reference sequence). The CDR3 reads CAWSVVAGGPDTQYF. The CDR3 nucleotides read TGTGCCTGGAGTGTTGTAGCGGGAGGCCCAGATACGCAGTATTTT.

CDR3 nucleotides: TGCGCCAGCAGCCAAGATACAGCGGGAGATGGGACAGATACGCAGTATTTT. Its translation: CASSQDTAGDGTDTQYF. The chain couples TRBV4-1 to TRBJ2-3, with TRBD2 matching 8 bases. Unmatched junction bases numbered 8, after V lost 0 bases and J lost 3 bases. This CDR3 contains 17 residues. Germline CDR1 MGHRA, CDR2 YSYEKL.

The gene calls are TRBV28 and TRBJ2-7; 7 bases are a match to TRBD2. Germline V gene lookup returns CDR1 MDHEN and CDR2 SYDVKM. The CDR3 is 12 residues long. V shed 9 bases, J shed 3 bases, and the junction held 5 bases outside the gene matches. CDR3 DNA: TGTGCCAGTGCTAGCGGAGTCTACGAGCAGTACTTC. This encodes CASASGVYEQYF.

This rearrangement joins TRBV18 to TRBJ2-1; D gene unclear. Germline values: CDR1 KGHSH, CDR2 LQKENI. The CDR3 consists of 14 residues. Trimming stripped 0 bases from V and 8 bases from J, with 11 bases between. The CDR3 DNA is TGTGCCAGCTCACCACCGGGCGGTGGTTATGAGCAGTTCTTC. Translated, it gives CASSPPGGGYEQFF.